The clone carrying this T cell receptor (beta chain) has only one observation. Its antigen is unidentified. This sample is drawn from a study of blood T cells in healthy people across ages. The use of a sample-barcoded 5' primer and a J-beta primer mix characterized a second PCR of 7 to 11 cycles. Every sample gave at least 2.5 million paired-end reads containing CDR3. TCRdb re-derived calls from the 5' RACE reads in MiXCR, one entry per CDR3 protein. This sample has 1,800,000 or so distinct CDR3 sequences, with 39% found just once. Deletions cut 5 bases from V and 3 bases from J, with 10 bases between. The CDR3 runs 12 residues. Germline V gene data show CDR1 as SQVTM and CDR2 as ANQGSEA. Study-wide points: Estimated diversity that came from one million T cells was considered an underestimate. It was the long-lived donors that had more naive CD4+ cells and higher diversity than aged donors.

The sample was blood. This chain uses TRBV29-1 with TRBJ1-1; D unclear. This receptor was taken from a human donor in good health. The CDR3 here is CSVKKGDTEAFF. CDR3 nucleotides: TGCAGCGTTAAGAAAGGCGACACTGAAGCTTTCTTT. Filled out from reference TRBV29-1 and TRBJ1-1, the complete variable domain reads SAVISQKPSRDICQRGTSLTIQCQVDSQVTMMFWYRQQPGQSLTLIATANQGSEATYESGFVIDKFPISRPNLTFSTLTVSNMSPEDSSIYLCSVKKGDTEAFFGQGTRLTVV.